A single sample is the source of the 2 T cell receptor beta chains below, sequenced in a study of cytomegalovirus exposure and HLA in healthy donors. In the PCR, 60 Vbeta and 13 Jbeta primers were used. The protocol was immunoSEQ multiplex PCR, while the TCRdb copy is restricted to in-frame clones and leaves out a portion. Of about 89,000 clones in the sample, 75% to 90% were seen once. Specimen: PBMCs. The receptors derive from a man aged 40-50 years in good health and CMV-seropositive.

This sequence joins TRBV10-3 and TRBJ2-3, with 10 bases that match TRBD2. Germline lookup yields CDR1 ENHRY and CDR2 SYGVKD. The length of the CDR3 is 18 residues. Germline trimming cut 2 bases from V and 4 bases from J; bases unmatched to any gene: 12. For the CDR3, the DNA is TGTGCCATCAGTGAGATCCCCGGGACTAGCGATCGTCCAGATACGCAGTATTTT. This gives the protein CAISEIPGTSDRPDTQYF.

The V and J genes are TRBV6-1 and TRBJ1-5; D is possibly TRBD1 (6 bases). Deletions cut 6 bases from V and 9 bases from J, with 15 bases between. Germline values: CDR1 MNHNS, CDR2 SASEGT. The CDR3 is 13 amino acids. The CDR3 nucleotides read TGTGCCAGCAGGGACTTTCAACAGGGGCCCCAGCATTTT. It encodes CASRDFQQGPQHF.